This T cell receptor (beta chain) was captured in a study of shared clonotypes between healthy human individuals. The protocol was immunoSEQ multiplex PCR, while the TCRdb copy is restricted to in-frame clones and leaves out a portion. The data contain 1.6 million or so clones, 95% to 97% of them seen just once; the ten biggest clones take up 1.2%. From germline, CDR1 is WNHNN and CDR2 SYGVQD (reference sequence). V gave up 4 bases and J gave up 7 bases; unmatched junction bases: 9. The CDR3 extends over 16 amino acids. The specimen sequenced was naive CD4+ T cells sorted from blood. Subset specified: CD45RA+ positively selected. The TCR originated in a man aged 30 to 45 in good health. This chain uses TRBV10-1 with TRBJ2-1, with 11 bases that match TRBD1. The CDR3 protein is CASSVRTGGLGNEQFF. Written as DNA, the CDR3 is TGCGCCAGCAGTGTTCGGACAGGGGGCTTGGGGAATGAGCAGTTCTTC.